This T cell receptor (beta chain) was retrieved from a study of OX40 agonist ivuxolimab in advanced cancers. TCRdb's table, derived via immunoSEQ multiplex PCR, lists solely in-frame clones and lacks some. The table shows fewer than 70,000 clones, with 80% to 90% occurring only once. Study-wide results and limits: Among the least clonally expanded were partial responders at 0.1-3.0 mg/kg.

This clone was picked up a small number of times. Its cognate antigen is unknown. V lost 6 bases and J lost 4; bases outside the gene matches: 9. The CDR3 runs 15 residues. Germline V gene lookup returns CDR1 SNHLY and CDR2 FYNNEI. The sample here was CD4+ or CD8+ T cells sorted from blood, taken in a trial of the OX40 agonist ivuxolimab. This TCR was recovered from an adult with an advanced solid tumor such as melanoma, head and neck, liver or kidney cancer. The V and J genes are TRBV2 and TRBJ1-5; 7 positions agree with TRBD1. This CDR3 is CASSEGQLENQPQHF. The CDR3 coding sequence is TGTGCCAGCAGCGAGGGACAGTTAGAGAATCAGCCCCAGCATTTT.